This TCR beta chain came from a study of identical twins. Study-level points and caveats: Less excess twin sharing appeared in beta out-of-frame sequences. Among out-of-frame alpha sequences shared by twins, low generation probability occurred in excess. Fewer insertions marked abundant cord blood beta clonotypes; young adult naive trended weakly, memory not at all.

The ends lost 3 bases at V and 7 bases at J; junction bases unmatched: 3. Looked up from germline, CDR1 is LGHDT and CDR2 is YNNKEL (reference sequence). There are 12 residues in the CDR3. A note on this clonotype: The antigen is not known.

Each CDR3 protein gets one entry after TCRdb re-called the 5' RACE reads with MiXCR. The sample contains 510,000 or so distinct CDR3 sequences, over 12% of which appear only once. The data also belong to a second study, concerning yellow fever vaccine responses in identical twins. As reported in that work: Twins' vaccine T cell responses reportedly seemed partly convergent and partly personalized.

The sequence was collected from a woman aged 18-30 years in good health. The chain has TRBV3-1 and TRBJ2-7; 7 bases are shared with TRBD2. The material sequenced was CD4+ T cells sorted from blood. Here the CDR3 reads CASSHFGGEQYF. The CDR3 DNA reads TGTGCCAGCAGCCACTTCGGGGGGGAGCAGTACTTC.